The clone carrying this T cell receptor (beta chain) was seen only a few times. TCRdb's table, derived via immunoSEQ multiplex PCR, lists solely in-frame clones and lacks some. The data show some 30,000 clones, with approximately 71% seen just once and around 1.7% held by the top ten. The V gene's germline CDR1 is SQVTM and CDR2 ANQGSEA. V shed 4 bases and J shed 6 bases, with 9 bases lying between them. The CDR3 covers 12 residues. This sample was taken from a study of STAT5B mutations in CD4+ large granular lymphocyte leukemia. The sequence was obtained from a human donor in good health. The chain uses TRBV29-1 and TRBJ2-2; D call uncertain. Sample: CD4+ T cells from blood buffy coats. The DNA of the CDR3 is TGCAGCGTTGCCCTGGTTGCCGGGGAGCTGTTTTTT. Protein sequence: CSVALVAGELFF.